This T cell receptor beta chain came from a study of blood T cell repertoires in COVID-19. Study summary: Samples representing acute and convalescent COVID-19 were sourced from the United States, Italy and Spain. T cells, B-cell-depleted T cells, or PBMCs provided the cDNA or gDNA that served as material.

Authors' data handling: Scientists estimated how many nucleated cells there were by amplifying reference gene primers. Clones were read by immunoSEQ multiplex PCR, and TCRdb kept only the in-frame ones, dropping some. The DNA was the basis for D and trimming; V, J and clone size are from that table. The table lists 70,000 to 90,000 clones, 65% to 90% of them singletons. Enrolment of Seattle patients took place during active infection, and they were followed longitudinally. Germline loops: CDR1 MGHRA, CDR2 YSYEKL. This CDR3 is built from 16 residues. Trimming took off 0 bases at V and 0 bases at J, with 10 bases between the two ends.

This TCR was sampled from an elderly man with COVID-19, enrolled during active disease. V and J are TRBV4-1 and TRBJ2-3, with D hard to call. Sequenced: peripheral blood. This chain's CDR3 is CASSQEVAASTDTQYF. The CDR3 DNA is TGCGCCAGCAGCCAAGAAGTGGCTGCCAGCACAGATACGCAGTATTTT.